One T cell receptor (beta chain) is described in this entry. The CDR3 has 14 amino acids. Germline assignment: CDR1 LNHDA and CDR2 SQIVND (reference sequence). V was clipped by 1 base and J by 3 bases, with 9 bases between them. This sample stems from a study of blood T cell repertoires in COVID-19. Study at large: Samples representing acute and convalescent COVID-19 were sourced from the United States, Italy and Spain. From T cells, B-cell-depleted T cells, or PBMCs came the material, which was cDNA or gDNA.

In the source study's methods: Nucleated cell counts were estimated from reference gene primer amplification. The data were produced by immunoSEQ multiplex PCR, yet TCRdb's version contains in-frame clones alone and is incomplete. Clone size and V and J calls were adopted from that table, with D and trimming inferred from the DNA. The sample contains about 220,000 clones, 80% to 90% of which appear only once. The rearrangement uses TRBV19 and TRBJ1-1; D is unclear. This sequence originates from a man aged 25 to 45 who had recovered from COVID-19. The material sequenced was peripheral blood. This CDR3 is CASSIGRRHTEAFF. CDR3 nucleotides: TGTGCCAGTAGTATAGGTCGGCGGCACACTGAAGCTTTCTTT.